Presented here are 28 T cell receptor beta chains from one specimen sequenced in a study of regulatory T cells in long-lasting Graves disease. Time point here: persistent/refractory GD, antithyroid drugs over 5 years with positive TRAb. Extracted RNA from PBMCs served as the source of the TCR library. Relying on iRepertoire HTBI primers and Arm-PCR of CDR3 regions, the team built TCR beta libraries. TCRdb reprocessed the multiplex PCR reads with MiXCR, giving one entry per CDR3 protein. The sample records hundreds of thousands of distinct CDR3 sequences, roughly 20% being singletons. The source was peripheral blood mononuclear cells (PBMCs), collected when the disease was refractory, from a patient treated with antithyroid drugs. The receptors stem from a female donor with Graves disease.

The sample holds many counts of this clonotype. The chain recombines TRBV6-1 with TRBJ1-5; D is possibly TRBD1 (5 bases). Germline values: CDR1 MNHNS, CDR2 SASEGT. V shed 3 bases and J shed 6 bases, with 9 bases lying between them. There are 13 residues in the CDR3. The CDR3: CASSDRVGQPQHF. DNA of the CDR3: TGTGCCAGCAGTGACAGGGTGGGTCAGCCCCAGCATTTT.

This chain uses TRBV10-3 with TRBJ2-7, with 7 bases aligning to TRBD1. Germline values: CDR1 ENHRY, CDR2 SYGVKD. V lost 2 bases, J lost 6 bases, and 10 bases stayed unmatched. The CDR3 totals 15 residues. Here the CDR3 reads CAISEETGAQIEQYF. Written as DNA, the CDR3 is TGTGCCATCAGTGAGGAAACAGGGGCTCAAATCGAGCAGTACTTC.

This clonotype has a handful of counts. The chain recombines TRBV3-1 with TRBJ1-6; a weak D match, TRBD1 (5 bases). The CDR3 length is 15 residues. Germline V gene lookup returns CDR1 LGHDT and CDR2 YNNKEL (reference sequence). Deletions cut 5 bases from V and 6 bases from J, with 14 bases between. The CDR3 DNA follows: TGTGCCAGCAGCGGGGCGGGACGGATTAATTCACCCCTCCACTTT. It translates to CASSGAGRINSPLHF.

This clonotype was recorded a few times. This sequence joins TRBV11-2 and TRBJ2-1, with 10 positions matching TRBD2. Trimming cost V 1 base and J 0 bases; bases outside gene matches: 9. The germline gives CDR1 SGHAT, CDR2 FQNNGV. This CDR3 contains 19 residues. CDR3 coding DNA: TGTGCCAGCAGCTTAGGGCTAGCGGGAGATGGGAGCTCCTACAATGAGCAGTTCTTC. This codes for CASSLGLAGDGSSYNEQFF.

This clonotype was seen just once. The CDR3 coding sequence is TGTGCCAGCTCACCAGATGAGGCCGGGGGTCAGCCCCAGCATTTT. This codes for CASSPDEAGGQPQHF. The chain combines TRBV18 with TRBJ1-5, with D possibly matching TRBD1 (5 bases). V dropped 2 bases and J dropped 6 bases, with 14 bases sitting between them. From germline, CDR1 is KGHSH and CDR2 LQKENI. CDR3 size: 15 residues.

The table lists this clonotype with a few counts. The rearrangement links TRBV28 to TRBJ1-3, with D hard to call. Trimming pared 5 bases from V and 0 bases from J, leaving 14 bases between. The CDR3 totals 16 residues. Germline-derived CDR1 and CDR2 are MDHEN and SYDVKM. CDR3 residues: CASSRFEDVSGNTIYF. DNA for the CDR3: TGTGCCAGCAGTCGCTTTGAGGACGTCTCTGGAAACACCATATATTTT.

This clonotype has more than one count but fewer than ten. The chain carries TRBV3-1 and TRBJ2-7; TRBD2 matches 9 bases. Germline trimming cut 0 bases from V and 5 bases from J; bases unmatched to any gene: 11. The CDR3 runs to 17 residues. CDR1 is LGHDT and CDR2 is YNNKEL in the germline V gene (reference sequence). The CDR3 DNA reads TGTGCCAGCAGCCAAGAGGGAAGGCTAGCGGGAAGCGACGAGCAGTACTTC. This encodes CASSQEGRLAGSDEQYF.

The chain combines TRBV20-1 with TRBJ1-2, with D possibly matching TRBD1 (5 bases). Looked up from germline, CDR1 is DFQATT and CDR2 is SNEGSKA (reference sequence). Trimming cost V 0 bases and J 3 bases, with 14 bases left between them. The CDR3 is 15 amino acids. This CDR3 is CSARDGGTPYYGYTF. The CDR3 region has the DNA TGCAGTGCTAGAGATGGCGGGACGCCCTACTATGGCTACACCTTC.

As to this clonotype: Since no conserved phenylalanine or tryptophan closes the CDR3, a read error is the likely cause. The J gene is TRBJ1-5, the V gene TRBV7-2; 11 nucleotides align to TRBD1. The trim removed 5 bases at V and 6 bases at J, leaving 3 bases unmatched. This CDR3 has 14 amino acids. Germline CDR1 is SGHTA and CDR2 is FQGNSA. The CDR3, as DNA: TGTGCCAGCAGCCAGGACAGGGGGCTTCAGCCCCAGCATTCT. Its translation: CASSQDRGLQPQHS.

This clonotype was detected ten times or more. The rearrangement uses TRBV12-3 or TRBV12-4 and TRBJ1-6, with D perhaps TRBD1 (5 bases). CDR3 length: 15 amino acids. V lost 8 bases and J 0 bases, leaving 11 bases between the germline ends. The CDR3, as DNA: TGTGCCAGCGGTCGTAGGGGCTCCTATAATTCACCCCTCCACTTT. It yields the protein CASGRRGSYNSPLHF.

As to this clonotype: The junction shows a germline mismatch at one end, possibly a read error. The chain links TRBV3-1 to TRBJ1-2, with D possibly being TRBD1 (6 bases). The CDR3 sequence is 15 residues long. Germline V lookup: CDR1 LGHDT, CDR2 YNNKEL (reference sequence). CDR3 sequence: CASSHRQVINYGYTF. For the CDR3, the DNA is TGTGCCAGCAGCCATAGACAGGTTATTAACTATGGTTACACCTTC. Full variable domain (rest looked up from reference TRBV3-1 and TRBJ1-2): DTAVSQTPKYLVTQMGNDKSIKCEQNLGHDTMYWYKQDSKKFLKIMFSYNNKELIINETVPNRFSPKSPDKAHLNLHINSLELGDSAVYFCASSHRQVINYGYTFGSGTRLTVV.

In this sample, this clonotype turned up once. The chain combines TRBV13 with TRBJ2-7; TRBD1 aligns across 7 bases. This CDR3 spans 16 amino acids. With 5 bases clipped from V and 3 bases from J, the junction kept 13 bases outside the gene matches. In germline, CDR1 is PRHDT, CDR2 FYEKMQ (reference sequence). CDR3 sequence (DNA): TGTGCCAGCAGCCACGCTTCCGGGACAGAGTTCTACGAGCAGTACTTC. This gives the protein CASSHASGTEFYEQYF.

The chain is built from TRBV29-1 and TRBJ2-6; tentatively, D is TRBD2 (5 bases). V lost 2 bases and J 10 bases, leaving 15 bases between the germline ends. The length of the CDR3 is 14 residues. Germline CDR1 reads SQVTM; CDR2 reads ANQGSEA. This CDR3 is CSVERRTLMNVLTF. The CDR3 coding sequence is TGCAGCGTTGAAAGGCGGACTCTTATGAACGTCCTGACTTTC.

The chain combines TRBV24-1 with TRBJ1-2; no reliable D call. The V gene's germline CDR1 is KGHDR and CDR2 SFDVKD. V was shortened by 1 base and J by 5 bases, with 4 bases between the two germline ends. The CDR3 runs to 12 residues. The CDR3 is CATSDFRYGYTF. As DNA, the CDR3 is TGTGCCACCAGTGATTTCCGATATGGCTACACCTTC.

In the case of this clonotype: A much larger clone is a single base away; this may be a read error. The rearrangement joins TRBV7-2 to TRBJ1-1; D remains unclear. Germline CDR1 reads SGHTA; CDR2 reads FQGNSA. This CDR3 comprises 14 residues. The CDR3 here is CASSRLLSYTEASF. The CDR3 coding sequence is TGTGCCAGCAGCCGGCTCCTCAGCTACACTGAAGCTTCCTTT.

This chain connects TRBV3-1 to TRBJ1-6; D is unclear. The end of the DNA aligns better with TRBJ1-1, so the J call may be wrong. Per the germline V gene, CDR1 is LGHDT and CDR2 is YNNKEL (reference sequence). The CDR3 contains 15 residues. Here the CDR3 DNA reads TGTGCCAGCACCCTTCGAGGAGGTCCTTACACTGAAGCTTTCTTT. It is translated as CASTLRGGPYTEAFF.

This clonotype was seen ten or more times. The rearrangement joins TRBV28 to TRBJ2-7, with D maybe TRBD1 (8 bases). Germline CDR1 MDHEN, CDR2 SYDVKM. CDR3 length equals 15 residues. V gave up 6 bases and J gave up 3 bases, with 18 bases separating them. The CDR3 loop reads CASSPRTGRGYEQYF. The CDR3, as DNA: TGTGCCAGCAGCCCCAGGACAGGGAGGGGCTACGAGCAGTACTTC. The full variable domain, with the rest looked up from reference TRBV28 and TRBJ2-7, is DVKVTQSSRYLVKRTGEKVFLECVQDMDHENMFWYRQDPGLGLRLIYFSYDVKMKEKGDIPEGYSVSREKKERFSLILESASTNQTSMYLCASSPRTGRGYEQYFGPGTRLTVT.

CDR3 DNA: TGCAGTGCTAGGACCTTGAAGGGACTGAGTAATTCACCCCTCCACTTT. Protein sequence: CSARTLKGLSNSPLHF. The chain employs TRBV20-1 and TRBJ1-6; D is possibly TRBD1 (5 bases). Trimming took 3 bases from V and 6 from J, leaving 18 bases between them. The germline gives CDR1 DFQATT, CDR2 SNEGSKA (reference sequence). The CDR3 is made up of 16 amino acids.

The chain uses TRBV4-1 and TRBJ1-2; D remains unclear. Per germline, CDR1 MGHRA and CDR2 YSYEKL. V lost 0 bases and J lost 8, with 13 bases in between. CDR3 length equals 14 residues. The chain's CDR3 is CASSQEARAGGYTF. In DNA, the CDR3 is TGCGCCAGCAGCCAAGAGGCCCGGGCAGGAGGCTACACCTTC.

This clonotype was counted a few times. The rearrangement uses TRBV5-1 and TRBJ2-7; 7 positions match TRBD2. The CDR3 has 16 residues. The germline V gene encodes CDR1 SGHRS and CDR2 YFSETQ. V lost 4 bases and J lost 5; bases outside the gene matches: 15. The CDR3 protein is CASSQPPQAGRDEQYF. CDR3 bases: TGCGCCAGCAGCCAACCTCCCCAGGCAGGGAGGGACGAGCAGTACTTC.

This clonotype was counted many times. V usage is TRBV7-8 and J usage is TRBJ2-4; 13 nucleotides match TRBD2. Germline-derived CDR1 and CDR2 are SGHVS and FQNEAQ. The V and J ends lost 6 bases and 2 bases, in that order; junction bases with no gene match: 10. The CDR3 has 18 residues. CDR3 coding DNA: TGTGCCAGCAGTTATCGGACTAGCGGGAGTTTGTCCAAAAACATTCAGTACTTC. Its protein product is CASSYRTSGSLSKNIQYF.

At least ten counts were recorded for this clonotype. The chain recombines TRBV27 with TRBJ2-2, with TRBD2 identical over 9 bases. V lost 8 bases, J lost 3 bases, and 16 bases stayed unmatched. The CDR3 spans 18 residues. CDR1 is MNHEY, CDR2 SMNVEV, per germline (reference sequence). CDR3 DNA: TGTGCCAGCTCCCCGCCCGATCTAGCGGGAAGATACACCGGGGAGCTGTTTTTT. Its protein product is CASSPPDLAGRYTGELFF.

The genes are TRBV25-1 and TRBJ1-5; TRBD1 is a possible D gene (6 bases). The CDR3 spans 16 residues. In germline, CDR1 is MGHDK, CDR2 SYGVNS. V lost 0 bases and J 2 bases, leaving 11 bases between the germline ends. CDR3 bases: TGTGCCAGCAGTGAATACCGGGGGGCAGGCAATCAGCCCCAGCATTTT. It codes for CASSEYRGAGNQPQHF.

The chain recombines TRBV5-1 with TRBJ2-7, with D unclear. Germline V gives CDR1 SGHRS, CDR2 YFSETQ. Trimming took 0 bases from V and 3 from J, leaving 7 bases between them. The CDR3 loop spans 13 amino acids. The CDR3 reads CASSLVESYEQYF. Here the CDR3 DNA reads TGCGCCAGCAGCTTGGTAGAGAGCTACGAGCAGTACTTC.

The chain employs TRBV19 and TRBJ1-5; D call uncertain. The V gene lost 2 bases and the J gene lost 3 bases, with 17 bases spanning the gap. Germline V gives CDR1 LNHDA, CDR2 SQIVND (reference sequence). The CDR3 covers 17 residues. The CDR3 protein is CASSIRRGSNDNQPQHF. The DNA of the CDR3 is TGTGCCAGTAGTATAAGGCGTGGGAGTAACGACAATCAGCCCCAGCATTTT.

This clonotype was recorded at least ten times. The CDR3 sequence is CASSAGPMNTEAFF. The CDR3 DNA reads as TGTGCCAGCAGTGCGGGACCAATGAACACTGAAGCTTTCTTT. The chain recombines TRBV27 with TRBJ1-1, with a weak D call TRBD1 (5 bases). This CDR3 is 14 amino acids long. Trimming took off 5 bases at V and 0 bases at J, with 10 bases between the two ends. Germline V gene lookup returns CDR1 MNHEY and CDR2 SMNVEV (reference sequence).

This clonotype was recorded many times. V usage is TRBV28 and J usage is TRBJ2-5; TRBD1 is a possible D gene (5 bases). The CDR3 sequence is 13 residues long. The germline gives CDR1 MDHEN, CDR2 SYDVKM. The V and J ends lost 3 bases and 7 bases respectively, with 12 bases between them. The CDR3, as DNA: TGTGCCAGCAGTTTCGACGGCACAGGGACCCAGTACTTC. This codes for CASSFDGTGTQYF.

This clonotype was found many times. The CDR3 nucleotides read TGTGCCAGCAGTTTACAGGGACTCTTCAATCAGCCCCAGCATTTT. Its protein product is CASSLQGLFNQPQHF. This sequence joins TRBV6-2 or TRBV6-3 and TRBJ1-5; D might be TRBD1 (6 bases). The CDR3 loop spans 15 amino acids. The ends were cut back, 4 bases at V and 3 bases at J, with 13 bases in the middle. From germline, CDR1 is MNHEY and CDR2 SVGEGT.